This T cell receptor beta chain was obtained from a study of T cell responses to AZD1222 COVID-19 vaccine. The method was immunoSEQ multiplex PCR; TCRdb's version includes in-frame clones alone and lacks a portion of them. The sample includes roughly 70,000 clones, around nine tenths seen only once; the top ten take roughly 1.2%. The study pooled second doses at about 4 or about 12 weeks. Turning to this clone: The antigen remains undetermined. Additional DNA sequences in this sample encode the identical CDR3.

Study results and limitations: Donors, mostly white British, included more females; clonal diversity was possibly underestimated. Unmutated variant regions are reportedly the target of nearly half of TCRs that are spike-specific. Two AZD1222 doses significantly raised spike-specific TCR breadth and depth over controls.

Trimming removed 6 bases from V and 0 bases from J, with 8 bases in between. Looked up from germline, CDR1 is MNHEY and CDR2 is SVGAGI. This CDR3 is built from 13 residues. V gene TRBV6-5 combines with J gene TRBJ1-1; the D gene is possibly TRBD1 (5 bases). The input for sequencing was peripheral blood, taken 28 days after the second AZD1222 dose. The source is an adult who received the AZD1222 COVID-19 vaccine. CDR3 protein: CASRVGVNTEAFF. The CDR3, as DNA: TGTGCCAGCAGGGTGGGGGTGAACACTGAAGCTTTCTTT.